The rows below give T cell receptor delta chains drawn from one sample of a study of gamma-delta T cells after stem cell transplantation. TCRdb reprocessed the RT-PCR reads using CATT. Counted here are 2,500 to 3,500 delta-chain clones, around 4.5% occurring once; the ten biggest clones make up approximately 14%. Material: gamma-delta T cells. Source of these receptors: a human donor. It is not recorded whose cells these are; they may come from a transplant donor. The CDR3 runs from the conserved cysteine through the conserved F or W. A D gene is named only where the DNA matches it firmly.

cdr3_length: 21; d_call: TRDD3; v_call: TRDV2; j_call: TRDJ3; cdr3_aa: CACELVQLGDHTSWDTRQMFF
cdr3_length: 20; d_call: TRDD3; v_call: TRDV2; j_call: TRDJ2; cdr3_aa: CACDAILGDTRLPLTAQLFF
cdr3_length: 20; d_call: .; v_call: TRDV2; j_call: TRDJ1; cdr3_aa: CACDTRTGTWVPKRADKLIF
cdr3_length: 17; d_call: TRDD3; v_call: TRDV2; j_call: TRDJ1; cdr3_aa: CACDTLRGIRESDKLIF
cdr3_length: 22; d_call: TRDD3; v_call: TRDV2; j_call: TRDJ1; cdr3_aa: CACDTVGGDLTGGYAGSDKLIF
cdr3_length: 15; d_call: .; v_call: TRDV2; j_call: TRDJ1; cdr3_aa: CACDSLVGSNRGLIF
cdr3_length: 19; d_call: .; v_call: TRDV2; j_call: TRDJ3; cdr3_aa: CACDTAGGLGSWDTRQMFF
cdr3_length: 19; d_call: TRDD3; v_call: TRDV2; j_call: TRDJ1; cdr3_aa: CACDPVQGLSGGYSDKLIF
cdr3_length: 18; d_call: TRDD3; v_call: TRDV2; j_call: TRDJ1; cdr3_aa: CACDTLLTGGRYTDKLIF
cdr3_length: 18; d_call: TRDD3; v_call: TRDV2; j_call: TRDJ1; cdr3_aa: CARDPLGDTRWYTDKLIF
cdr3_length: 9; d_call: .; v_call: TRDV3; j_call: TRDJ1; cdr3_aa: CASMYRLIF
cdr3_length: 19; d_call: TRDD3; v_call: TRDV2; j_call: TRDJ1; cdr3_aa: CACDTVGLSGDMRSDKLIF
cdr3_length: 15; d_call: TRDD3; v_call: TRDV2; j_call: TRDJ1; cdr3_aa: CACDVLGDTRDKLIF
cdr3_length: 18; d_call: TRDD3; v_call: TRDV2; j_call: TRDJ1; cdr3_aa: CACDTLGDTLKYTDKLIF
cdr3_length: 19; d_call: TRDD3; v_call: TRDV1; j_call: TRDJ1; cdr3_aa: CALGDALLGDTRYTDKLIF
cdr3_length: 20; d_call: TRDD3; v_call: TRDV2; j_call: TRDJ3; cdr3_aa: CACDTATGGWNSWDTRQMFF
cdr3_length: 16; d_call: TRDD3; v_call: TRDV2; j_call: TRDJ1; cdr3_aa: CACDTVGGYGTDKLIF
cdr3_length: 17; d_call: TRDD3; v_call: TRDV2; j_call: TRDJ1; cdr3_aa: CACDALVGDTPTDKLIF
cdr3_length: 23; d_call: .; v_call: TRDV2; j_call: TRDJ3; cdr3_aa: CACDTVSGIVTGTNSWDTRQMFF
cdr3_length: 18; d_call: TRDD3; v_call: TRDV2; j_call: TRDJ1; cdr3_aa: CACDTLLGDTVYTDKLIF
cdr3_length: 19; d_call: TRDD3; v_call: TRDV2; j_call: TRDJ1; cdr3_aa: CACDTLRPLGDTGPGKLIF
cdr3_length: 19; d_call: TRDD3; v_call: TRDV2; j_call: TRDJ1; cdr3_aa: CACDTLRTGGHPNTDKLIF
cdr3_length: 15; d_call: TRDD3; v_call: TRDV2; j_call: TRDJ1; cdr3_aa: CACEQLGGSTDKLIF
cdr3_length: 19; d_call: TRDD3; v_call: TRDV2; j_call: TRDJ3; cdr3_aa: CACDPTGDRGSWDTRQMFF
cdr3_length: 16; d_call: .; v_call: TRDV2; j_call: TRDJ1; cdr3_aa: CACDTVGGVNTDKLIF
cdr3_length: 21; d_call: .; v_call: TRDV2; j_call: TRDJ3; cdr3_aa: CACDTASGDSPSSWDTRQMFF
cdr3_length: 20; d_call: TRDD3; v_call: TRDV2; j_call: TRDJ1; cdr3_aa: CACDPVLGDRIPPTRDKLIF
cdr3_length: 15; d_call: .; v_call: TRDV2; j_call: TRDJ1; cdr3_aa: CACDTVDRRGDKLIF
cdr3_length: 17; d_call: TRDD3; v_call: TRDV2; j_call: TRDJ1; cdr3_aa: CACDTLSTGGYNDKLIF
cdr3_length: 25; d_call: TRDD3; v_call: TRDV2; j_call: TRDJ1; cdr3_aa: CACDPIPVSTGGFGDRADYTDKLIF
cdr3_length: 17; d_call: TRDD3; v_call: TRDV2; j_call: TRDJ1; cdr3_aa: CACDTIGGYADADKLIF
cdr3_length: 16; d_call: TRDD3; v_call: TRDV2; j_call: TRDJ1; cdr3_aa: CACDMVGDKYTDKLIF
cdr3_length: 15; d_call: .; v_call: TRDV1; j_call: TRDJ1; cdr3_aa: CALGEALPGYDKLIF
cdr3_length: 20; d_call: TRDD3; v_call: TRDV2; j_call: TRDJ1; cdr3_aa: CACDTITGGPKREHTDKLIF
cdr3_length: 19; d_call: .; v_call: TRDV2; j_call: TRDJ3; cdr3_aa: CACDRMGAQSSWDTRQMFF
cdr3_length: 18; d_call: TRDD3; v_call: TRDV2; j_call: TRDJ1; cdr3_aa: CACDTLGDTSWEADKLIF
cdr3_length: 20; d_call: TRDD3; v_call: TRDV2; j_call: TRDJ2; cdr3_aa: CARDTVGAGDPVALTAQLFF
cdr3_length: 18; d_call: .; v_call: TRDV2; j_call: TRDJ3; cdr3_aa: CACDTIKSPSWDTRQMFF
cdr3_length: 23; d_call: TRDD3; v_call: TRDV2; j_call: TRDJ1; cdr3_aa: CACDTVYLPTSLGDPPNTDKLIF
cdr3_length: 18; d_call: TRDD3; v_call: TRDV2; j_call: TRDJ1; cdr3_aa: CACDTVGRVGDPRRGLIF
cdr3_length: 19; d_call: TRDD3; v_call: TRDV2; j_call: TRDJ1; cdr3_aa: CACDTLRVGDISLIDKLIF